Listed below are T cell receptor beta chains from one sample, sequenced in a study of OX40 agonist ivuxolimab in advanced cancers. Assay: immunoSEQ multiplex PCR; the TCRdb copy retains only in-frame clones and omits some. The sample includes approximately 58,000 clones, approximately 86% of them seen just once. The material was CD4+ or CD8+ T cells sorted from blood, obtained in a trial of the OX40 agonist ivuxolimab. The receptors stem from an adult with an advanced solid tumor such as melanoma, head and neck, liver or kidney cancer. Both conserved end residues are part of each CDR3.

>TRBJ1-2|TRBV2
CASKGQGMMSYGYTF
>TRBJ2-6|TRBV21-1
CASSNANRRDRGSSGANVLTF
>TRBJ1-1|TRBV27
CASSAIGMGTEAFF
>TRBJ2-5|TRBV7-9
CASSLQGEVEGETQYF
>TRBJ2-7|TRBV2
CASNREVAGEQYF
>TRBJ2-4|TRBV7-2
CASSLWSGSRLAKNIQYF
>TRBJ2-5|TRBV5-6
CASSQQGGVRETQYF
>TRBJ2-2|TRBV2
CASGGTANTGELFF
>TRBJ2-7|TRBV6-1
CASSETSYEQYF
>TRBJ2-1|TRBV7-2
CASSRGLAVSSYNEQFF
>TRBJ2-7|TRBV6-1
CASRGGGNYEQYF